What follows are 10 T cell receptor beta chains derived from one specimen sequenced in a study of cytomegalovirus exposure and HLA in healthy donors. Data came from immunoSEQ multiplex PCR; TCRdb stores just in-frame clones and leaves some out. The repertoire includes about 130,000 clones, about nine tenths of them detected once, and roughly 2% sits in the top ten. The sequencing input was PBMCs. The receptors here all came from a woman aged 18-29 years in good health and CMV-seronegative.

V gene TRBV4-1 combines with J gene TRBJ1-2; 7 nucleotides align to TRBD1. The CDR3 runs 15 residues. Germline assignment: CDR1 MGHRA and CDR2 YSYEKL. V trimming: 1 base; J trimming: 7 bases; junction bases outside the gene matches: 9. CDR3 nucleotides: TGCGCCAGCAGCCAAGGGCTCGGGACAGCTTCTGGCTACACCTTC. It encodes CASSQGLGTASGYTF.

The chain links TRBV27 to TRBJ2-2; TRBD1 agrees at 8 bases. CDR3 length: 16 amino acids. Trimming cost V 7 bases and J 4 bases; bases outside gene matches: 11. Germline CDR1 and CDR2: MNHEY and SMNVEV (reference sequence). The CDR3 spells CASTRDTGGITGELFF. The CDR3, as DNA: TGTGCCAGCACCCGCGACACAGGGGGTATCACCGGGGAGCTGTTTTTT.

The chain is built from TRBV7-2 and TRBJ2-1; 7 nucleotides agree with TRBD2. CDR1 SGHTA and CDR2 FQGNSA come from the germline V gene. The junction had 14 bases not matched to a gene; V was cut back by 2 bases and J by 10 bases. The CDR3 covers 16 residues. CDR3 residues: CASSLFMGSTGLEQFF. The CDR3 bases are TGTGCCAGCAGCTTATTTATGGGGAGTACGGGACTAGAGCAGTTCTTC.

This clone came up a few times. The chain joins TRBV18 to TRBJ2-7; 7 positions agree with TRBD1. The ends lost 6 bases at V and 6 bases at J; junction bases unmatched: 14. This CDR3 comprises 15 residues. Germline V gene sequence: CDR1 KGHSH, CDR2 LQKENI. CDR3: CASSPADRPLGEQYF. In nucleotides, the CDR3 is TGTGCCAGCTCGCCAGCGGACAGGCCCCTAGGCGAGCAGTACTTC. Combining the CDR3 with reference TRBV18 and TRBJ2-7 gives the whole variable domain NAGVMQNPRHLVRRRGQEARLRCSPMKGHSHVYWYRQLPEEGLKFMVYLQKENIIDESGMPKERFSAEFPKEGPSILRIQQVVRGDSAAYFCASSPADRPLGEQYFGPGTRLTVT.

The chain recombines TRBV5-6 with TRBJ2-1, with a tentative D call TRBD1 (6 bases). This CDR3 spans 13 amino acids. V lost 2 bases and J 12 bases, leaving 15 bases between the germline ends. The germline V gene encodes CDR1 SGHDT and CDR2 YYEEEE. CDR3 residues: CASSLTGKIRQFF. CDR3 nucleotide sequence: TGTGCCAGCAGCTTAACAGGGAAGATTCGGCAGTTCTTC.

This clone was picked up a small number of times. The V gene is TRBV4-1, the J gene TRBJ2-1; tentative D call: TRBD2 (5 bases). CDR1 and CDR2 (germline): MGHRA, YSYEKL. CDR3 size: 15 residues. V was clipped by 1 base and J by 2 bases, with 9 bases between them. CDR3 residues: CASSQGADPYNEQFF. In DNA form, the CDR3 reads TGCGCCAGCAGCCAAGGAGCGGACCCCTACAATGAGCAGTTCTTC.

The V and J genes are TRBV5-1 and TRBJ1-2; 9 bases align to TRBD1. V shed 4 bases, J shed 6 bases, and the junction held 4 bases outside the gene matches. Germline V gene data show CDR1 as SGHRS and CDR2 as YFSETQ. The CDR3 covers 13 residues. The CDR3 DNA sequence: TGCGCCAGCAGCCCGGGGACAGGGAATGGCTACACCTTC. Translation gives CASSPGTGNGYTF.

In its sample, this clone was seen a few times. The rearrangement uses TRBV7-9 and TRBJ2-2; perhaps TRBD2 as D (5 bases). Trimming took 4 bases from V and 7 from J, leaving 16 bases between them. This CDR3 contains 15 residues. Germline CDR1 SEHNR, CDR2 FQNEAQ (reference sequence). The CDR3 loop reads CASSSPRDSRGELFF. The CDR3, as DNA: TGTGCCAGCAGCTCACCCCGGGATAGCCGCGGGGAGCTGTTTTTT.

CDR3 amino acids: CASSVGLAGGPRNEQFF. The CDR3 DNA follows: TGTGCCAGCAGCGTGGGACTAGCGGGAGGGCCGCGCAATGAGCAGTTCTTC. The chain joins TRBV9 to TRBJ2-1; 16 positions match TRBD2. Germline V gene sequence: CDR1 SGDLS, CDR2 YYNGEE. After removal of 2 bases from V and 6 bases from J, the junction contained 5 bases not matched to a gene. This CDR3 spans 17 amino acids.

V usage is TRBV2 and J usage is TRBJ1-1; D may be TRBD1 (5 bases). Per the germline V gene, CDR1 is SNHLY and CDR2 is FYNNEI. V lost 6 bases and J lost 0, with 17 bases in between. CDR3 length equals 16 residues. The CDR3 is CASSLLKQELNTEAFF. CDR3 bases: TGTGCCAGCAGCCTATTAAAACAGGAGCTGAACACTGAAGCTTTCTTT.